The TCR beta chain under discussion was sequenced for a study of blood T cell repertoires in COVID-19. CDR1 SGHRS and CDR2 YFSETQ come from the germline V gene. CDR3 length: 16 residues. Trimming stripped 4 bases from V and 8 bases from J, with 22 bases between. Living in roughly 25 US areas, the participants were between roughly 18 and 90 years of age. Original processing notes: Estimation of nucleated cell counts was performed using reference gene primer amplification. Sequencing used immunoSEQ multiplex PCR; TCRdb keeps in-frame clones, though not all of them. V and J calls and clone size are copied from that table; D and trimming were computed from the DNA. This table holds 250,000 to 300,000 clones, around 90% found once.

The origin of this receptor is a woman aged 30 to 39 who had recovered from COVID-19. Sequencing used PBMCs or T cells enriched from blood (not recorded which). This chain uses TRBV5-1 with TRBJ2-1, with D maybe TRBD1 (5 bases). CDR3 sequence reads: CASSPRPNRIPHEQFF. For the CDR3, the DNA is TGCGCCAGCAGCCCGCGCCCAAACAGGATCCCCCATGAGCAGTTCTTC. Variable domain in full (rest from reference TRBV5-1 and TRBJ2-1): KAGVTQTPRYLIKTRGQQVTLSCSPISGHRSVSWYQQTPGQGLQFLFEYFSETQRNKGNFPGRFSGRQFSNSRSEMNVSTLELGDSALYLCASSPRPNRIPHEQFFGPGTRLTVL.